The 18 T cell receptor beta chains below all came from one sample that was sequenced in a study of blood T cell repertoires in COVID-19. The table came from immunoSEQ multiplex PCR; TCRdb's copy has only in-frame clones and leaves some out. This sample has some 40,000 clones, with around four fifths found just once. The sample consisted of peripheral blood. The receptors derive from a man older than 75 with active or convalescent COVID-19.

V gene TRBV30 combines with J gene TRBJ2-7, with 8 bases identical to TRBD1. Germline V CDR1 and CDR2: GTSNPN, SVGIG (reference sequence). The CDR3 has 13 residues. V trimming: 7 bases; J trimming: 3 bases; junction bases outside the gene matches: 8. The CDR3 DNA reads as TGTGCCTTTCAGGGGGCTGCCGGCTACGAGCAGTACTTC. As protein: CAFQGAAGYEQYF.

This clone turned up a few times. The chain uses TRBV27 and TRBJ2-1; TRBD2 agrees at 12 bases. CDR1 is MNHEY, CDR2 SMNVEV, per germline (reference sequence). V was pared by 5 bases and J by 7 bases, with 9 bases of the junction left unmatched. CDR3 length: 16 amino acids. The CDR3 region is CASSLTSGGPANEQFF. The CDR3 nucleotides read TGTGCCAGCAGTCTTACTAGCGGGGGGCCCGCGAATGAGCAGTTCTTC.

This rearrangement joins TRBV28 to TRBJ1-5, with D unresolved. The CDR3 is 15 amino acids. V was pared by 0 bases and J by 4 bases, with 10 bases between. Germline-derived CDR1 and CDR2 are MDHEN and SYDVKM. The CDR3 region is CASSLWGRKNQPQHF. The CDR3 DNA reads as TGTGCCAGCAGTTTATGGGGCAGGAAAAATCAGCCCCAGCATTTT. Full variable domain (remainder filled in from reference TRBV28 and TRBJ1-5): DVKVTQSSRYLVKRTGEKVFLECVQDMDHENMFWYRQDPGLGLRLIYFSYDVKMKEKGDIPEGYSVSREKKERFSLILESASTNQTSMYLCASSLWGRKNQPQHFGDGTRLSIL.

This clone appeared once. The chain links TRBV3-1 (or the pseudogene TRBV3-2) to TRBJ2-1; 10 bases line up with TRBD2. Germline assignment: CDR1 LGHDT and CDR2 YNNKEL (reference sequence). The CDR3 sequence is 15 residues long. V lost 3 bases, J lost 8 bases, and 7 bases stayed unmatched. As DNA, the CDR3 is TGTGCCAGCAGCCAGAGAGCGGGAGGGTTTTATGAGCAGTTCTTC. Its translation is CASSQRAGGFYEQFF.

The genes are TRBV7-3 and TRBJ2-7; D remains unclear. Trimming removed 0 bases at V and 6 bases at J, with 15 bases between. CDR3 length: 15 amino acids. Germline lookup yields CDR1 SGHTA and CDR2 FQGTGA. The CDR3 DNA reads as TGTGCCAGCAGCTTAACGCCCGCTAACCCGCTCGAGCAGTACTTC. It encodes CASSLTPANPLEQYF.

The gene calls are TRBV7-9 and TRBJ1-1, with 12 bases aligning to TRBD1. The ends lost 5 bases at V and 5 bases at J; junction bases unmatched: 6. The CDR3 spans 15 residues. Germline lookup yields CDR1 SEHNR and CDR2 FQNEAQ (reference sequence). The CDR3 protein is CASSPPGQGATEAFF. As DNA, the CDR3 is TGTGCCAGCAGCCCCCCGGGACAGGGGGCAACTGAAGCTTTCTTT.

This clone has only one observation. The chain has TRBV7-2 and TRBJ2-3; no firm D call. The V gene's germline CDR1 is SGHTA and CDR2 FQGNSA. The CDR3 sequence is 13 residues long. V was shortened by 4 bases and J by 2 bases, with 7 bases between the two germline ends. The CDR3 protein is CASSSENTDTQYF. The CDR3 region has the DNA TGTGCCAGCAGCTCAGAAAACACAGATACGCAGTATTTT.

The V and J genes are TRBV4-1 and TRBJ2-6; D ambiguous. CDR3 length: 17 residues. Trimming stripped 4 bases from V and 1 base from J, with 14 bases between. CDR1 and CDR2 from the germline V gene are MGHRA and YSYEKL. CDR3 bases: TGCGCCAGCAGCCTGGGCTCGGTAGGATCTGGGGCCAACGTCCTGACTTTC. It yields the protein CASSLGSVGSGANVLTF.

This chain joins TRBV6-6 and TRBJ2-5, with D possibly being TRBD1 (6 bases). CDR1 MNHNY and CDR2 SVGAGI come from the germline V gene (reference sequence). The CDR3 has 13 residues. V was pared by 6 bases and J by 1 base, with 9 bases between. Here the CDR3 reads CASSLDSQETQYF. The CDR3 nucleotides are TGTGCCAGCAGCTTGGACAGCCAAGAGACCCAGTACTTC.

This clone was counted a few times. The DNA for the CDR3 is TGCGCCAGCAGCCAACCGACAGGGCCCCGCCGGGGTGAAAAACTGTTTTTT. It specifies CASSQPTGPRRGEKLFF. The V gene is TRBV4-1, the J gene TRBJ1-4; 7 bases agree with TRBD1. The CDR3 loop spans 17 amino acids. From germline, CDR1 is MGHRA and CDR2 YSYEKL. The V segment lost 2 bases and the J segment 7 bases; nucleotides outside the gene matches: 13.

The chain employs TRBV28 and TRBJ2-4; TRBD2 might be the D (6 bases). This CDR3 has 16 residues. The ends were cut back, 5 bases at V and 0 bases at J, with 14 bases in the middle. Germline loops: CDR1 MDHEN, CDR2 SYDVKM. The CDR3 is CASSIGGVIAKNIQYF. CDR3 coding DNA: TGTGCCAGCAGTATTGGCGGGGTCATAGCCAAAAACATTCAGTACTTC. Looking up the rest from reference TRBV28 and TRBJ2-4 gives the full variable domain: DVKVTQSSRYLVKRTGEKVFLECVQDMDHENMFWYRQDPGLGLRLIYFSYDVKMKEKGDIPEGYSVSREKKERFSLILESASTNQTSMYLCASSIGGVIAKNIQYFGAGTRLSVL.

This clone was seen a single time. J is TRBJ1-2 and V is TRBV19, with 8 positions matching TRBD1. With 5 bases clipped from V and 3 bases from J, the junction kept 2 bases outside the gene matches. The CDR3 extends over 13 amino acids. CDR1 is LNHDA, CDR2 SQIVND, per germline (reference sequence). The CDR3, as DNA: TGTGCCAGTAGTGAGGGACAGGACTATGGCTACACCTTC. Its protein product is CASSEGQDYGYTF.

This clone occurred once. This rearrangement joins TRBV7-9 to TRBJ2-5; TRBD1 matches 7 bases. The V and J ends lost 1 base and 1 base, in that order; junction bases with no gene match: 3. Germline values: CDR1 SEHNR, CDR2 FQNEAQ (reference sequence). This CDR3 spans 15 amino acids. The CDR3 bases are TGTGCCAGCAGCTTAGGACAGGGATTCCAAGAGACCCAGTACTTC. Translation gives CASSLGQGFQETQYF. Combining the CDR3 with reference TRBV7-9 and TRBJ2-5 gives the whole variable domain DTGVSQNPRHKITKRGQNVTFRCDPISEHNRLYWYRQTLGQGPEFLTYFQNEAQLEKSRLLSDRFSAERPKGSFSTLEIQRTEQGDSAMYLCASSLGQGFQETQYFGPGTRLLVL.

The rearrangement links TRBV10-3 to TRBJ2-5, with 8 bases fitting TRBD2. The CDR3 has 14 amino acids. Germline trimming cut 6 bases from V and 3 bases from J; bases unmatched to any gene: 6. In germline, CDR1 is ENHRY, CDR2 SYGVKD. The CDR3 DNA reads TGTGCCATCAGGCGGGGGGCCCTCGAAGAGACCCAGTACTTC. Translating gives CAIRRGALEETQYF.

The V call is TRBV30, the J call TRBJ2-5, with a possible D match to TRBD2 (6 bases). Per germline, CDR1 GTSNPN and CDR2 SVGIG (reference sequence). The V and J ends lost 4 bases and 2 bases respectively, with 14 bases between them. The CDR3 has 14 residues. This chain's CDR3 is CAWTNRRDQETQYF. CDR3 sequence (DNA): TGTGCCTGGACGAATAGGAGGGATCAAGAGACCCAGTACTTC.

This sequence joins TRBV27 and TRBJ1-5, with D hard to call. This CDR3 is 14 amino acids long. Germline loops: CDR1 MNHEY, CDR2 SMNVEV (reference sequence). Trimming left V 3 bases short and J 6 bases short, with 12 bases between. CDR3 loop: CASSFTGLAQPQHF. CDR3 nucleotides: TGTGCCAGCAGTTTCACCGGACTCGCTCAGCCCCAGCATTTT.

V gene TRBV6-6 combines with J gene TRBJ2-2; 7 bases map to TRBD2. The germline V gene has CDR1 MNHNY and CDR2 SVGAGI (reference sequence). The CDR3 is 13 residues long. V dropped 3 bases and J dropped 6; count of bases not matched to a gene: 1. CDR3 bases: TGTGCCAGCAGTTATGGGGGGGCCGGGGAGCTGTTTTTT. It yields the protein CASSYGGAGELFF.

The chain recombines TRBV6-2 or TRBV6-3 with TRBJ2-3; 7 bases fit TRBD1. CDR1 is MNHEY and CDR2 is SVGEGT in the germline V gene. The CDR3 contains 17 residues. The trim removed 6 bases at V and 3 bases at J, leaving 15 bases unmatched. CDR3 loop: CASSSALTGNPTDTQYF. The CDR3, as DNA: TGTGCCAGCAGCTCCGCCCTGACAGGGAATCCTACAGATACGCAGTATTTT.